The 11 T cell receptor beta chains below come from one sample, sequenced in a study of blood T cell repertoires in COVID-19. TCRdb's table, derived via immunoSEQ multiplex PCR, lists solely in-frame clones and lacks some. The sample holds roughly 250,000 clones, approximately 86% seen once. Material for sequencing was PBMCs or T cells enriched from blood (not recorded which). The receptors derive from a woman in her forties or fifties who had recovered from COVID-19.

The V and J genes are TRBV5-3 and TRBJ2-5; 9 bases map to TRBD1. TRBV5-3 is an ORF; its function is uncertain. The V gene end was trimmed by 4 bases and the J gene end by 5 bases; junction bases not matched to a gene: 9. The CDR3 covers 15 residues. DNA for the CDR3: TGTGCCAGAAGCCCGGGACAGGGCATATGGGAGACCCAGTACTTC. Its translation is CARSPGQGIWETQYF.

The rearrangement links TRBV4-3 to TRBJ2-1; D unresolved. Trimming cost V 0 bases and J 3 bases, with 12 bases left between them. Germline assignment: CDR1 LGHNA and CDR2 YSLEER. The CDR3 extends over 16 amino acids. CDR3 DNA sequence: TGCGCCAGCAGCCAAGAATCGGTGGTCCGCTACAATGAGCAGTTCTTC. Translated: CASSQESVVRYNEQFF.

This clone was seen more than once but under ten times. The chain couples TRBV28 to TRBJ2-5; D may be TRBD2 (5 bases). Germline CDR1 MDHEN, CDR2 SYDVKM. V lost 5 bases and J lost 5, with 18 bases in between. This CDR3 region has 15 residues. This chain's CDR3 is CASSPRLGRRETQYF. CDR3 coding DNA: TGTGCCAGCAGTCCCCGGCTAGGGCGGAGGGAGACCCAGTACTTC.

The rearrangement links TRBV7-6 to TRBJ2-2; 8 nucleotides match TRBD2. Losses at the gene ends were 0 bases for V and 5 bases for J; bases not matched to a gene: 5. The length of the CDR3 is 16 residues. Per germline, CDR1 SGHVS and CDR2 FNYEAQ. The CDR3 sequence is CASSLARLAGTGELFF. For the CDR3, the DNA is TGTGCCAGCAGCTTAGCTCGATTAGCGGGGACCGGGGAGCTGTTTTTT.

DNA for the CDR3: TGTGCCAGCAGCCCCCGACAGGGGAGTAGTAATTCACCCCTCCACTTT. Residues: CASSPRQGSSNSPLHF. V and J are TRBV7-9 and TRBJ1-6; TRBD1 matches 8 bases. Trimming took 5 bases from V and 6 from J; bases not matched to a gene: 9. The germline CDR1 and CDR2 sequences are SEHNR and FQNEAQ (reference sequence). The CDR3 runs 16 residues.

The J gene is TRBJ1-5, the V gene TRBV30, with a possible D match to TRBD1 (5 bases). CDR1 GTSNPN and CDR2 SVGIG come from the germline V gene (reference sequence). The CDR3 covers 13 residues. Trimming shortened V by 5 bases and J by 6 bases, and 14 bases separated the two germline ends. CDR3 amino acids: CAWSLGGGQPQHF. CDR3 nucleotide sequence: TGTGCCTGGTCTCTGGGGGGAGGTCAGCCCCAGCATTTT.

The gene calls are TRBV18 and TRBJ2-3, with 10 bases matching TRBD2. The CDR3 is 17 amino acids. Germline CDR1 is KGHSH and CDR2 is LQKENI. The junction had 14 bases not matched to a gene; V was cut back by 5 bases and J by 6 bases. CDR3 region: CASSSRSLAGAADTQYF. The CDR3 DNA is TGTGCCAGCTCAAGTCGTAGTCTAGCGGGAGCTGCGGATACGCAGTATTTT.

V is TRBV9 and J is TRBJ2-7; D is perhaps TRBD2 (5 bases). This CDR3 contains 14 residues. CDR1 is SGDLS, CDR2 YYNGEE, per germline. Between the trimmed V and J ends, which lost 0 bases and 6 bases, there was a span of 13 bases. CDR3 nucleotides: TGTGCCAGCAGCGTAGATGTCTCGGCGGGCGAGCAGTACTTC. Its translation: CASSVDVSAGEQYF.

This sequence joins TRBV9 and TRBJ1-6; perhaps TRBD1 as D (5 bases). V lost 4 bases, J lost 8 bases, and 13 bases lay in between. This CDR3 is built from 14 residues. Germline CDR1 is SGDLS and CDR2 is YYNGEE. CDR3 coding DNA: TGTGCCAGCAGCAACAGGTTTGGGGATTCACCCCTCCACTTT. It encodes CASSNRFGDSPLHF.

This chain joins TRBV19 and TRBJ2-3, with D perhaps matching TRBD2 (5 bases). V lost 5 bases and J 2 bases, leaving 8 bases between the germline ends. The CDR3 is 13 residues long. Germline-derived CDR1 and CDR2 are LNHDA and SQIVND (reference sequence). This CDR3 reads CASSPEATDTQYF. In nucleotides, the CDR3 is TGTGCCAGTAGTCCGGAGGCCACAGATACGCAGTATTTT.

V usage is TRBV5-1 and J usage is TRBJ1-1; D is uncertain. Germline values: CDR1 SGHRS, CDR2 YFSETQ. This CDR3 contains 13 residues. V lost 4 bases, J lost 6 bases, and 13 bases lay in between. The CDR3 here is CASSPMVQSEAFF. As DNA, the CDR3 is TGCGCCAGCAGCCCCATGGTGCAGTCTGAAGCTTTCTTT.